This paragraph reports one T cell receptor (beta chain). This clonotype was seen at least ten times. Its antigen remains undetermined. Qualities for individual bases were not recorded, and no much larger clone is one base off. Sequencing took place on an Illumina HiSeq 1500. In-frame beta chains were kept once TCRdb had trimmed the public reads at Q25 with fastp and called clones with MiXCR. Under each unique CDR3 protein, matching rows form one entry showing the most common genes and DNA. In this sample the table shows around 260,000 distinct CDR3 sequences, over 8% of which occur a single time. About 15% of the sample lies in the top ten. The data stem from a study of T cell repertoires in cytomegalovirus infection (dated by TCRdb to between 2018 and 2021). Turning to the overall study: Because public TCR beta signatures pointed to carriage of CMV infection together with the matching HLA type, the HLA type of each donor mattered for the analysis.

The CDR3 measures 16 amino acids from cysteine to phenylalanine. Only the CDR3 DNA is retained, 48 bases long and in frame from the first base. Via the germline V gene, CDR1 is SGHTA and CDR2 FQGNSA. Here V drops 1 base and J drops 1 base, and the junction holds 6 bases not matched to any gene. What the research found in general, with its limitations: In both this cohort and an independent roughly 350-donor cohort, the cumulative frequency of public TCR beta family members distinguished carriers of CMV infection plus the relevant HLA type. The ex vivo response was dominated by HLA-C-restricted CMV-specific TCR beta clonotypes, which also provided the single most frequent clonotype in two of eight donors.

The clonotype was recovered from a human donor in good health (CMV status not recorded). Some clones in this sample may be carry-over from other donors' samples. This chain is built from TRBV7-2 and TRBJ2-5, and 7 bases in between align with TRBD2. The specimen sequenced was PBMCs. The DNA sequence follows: TGTGCCAGCAGCTTAGTTGGCGGGAGAATCCAAGAGACCCAGTACTTC. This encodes CASSLVGGRIQETQYF.